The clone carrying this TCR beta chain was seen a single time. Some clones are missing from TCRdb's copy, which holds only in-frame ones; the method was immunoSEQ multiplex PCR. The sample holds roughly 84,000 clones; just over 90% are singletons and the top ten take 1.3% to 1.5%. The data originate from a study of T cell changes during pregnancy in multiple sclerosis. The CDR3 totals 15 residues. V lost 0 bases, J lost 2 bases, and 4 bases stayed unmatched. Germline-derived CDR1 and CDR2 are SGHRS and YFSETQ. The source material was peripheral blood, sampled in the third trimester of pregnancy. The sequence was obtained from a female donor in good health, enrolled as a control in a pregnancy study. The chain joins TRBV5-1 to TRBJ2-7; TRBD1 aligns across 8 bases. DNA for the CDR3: TGCGCCAGCAGCTTGGGGGACAGGATTCCCTACGAGCAGTACTTC. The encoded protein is CASSLGDRIPYEQYF.